The rows below give T cell receptor beta chains drawn from one sample of a study of regulatory T cells in long-lasting Graves disease. TCRdb re-derived calls from the multiplex PCR reads in MiXCR, one entry per CDR3 protein. The sample contains some 200,000 distinct CDR3 sequences, approximately 18% of which appear only once. These sequences were also reported in another study, on T cells in Graves' hyperthyroidism and ophthalmopathy.

The sample here was peripheral blood mononuclear cells (PBMCs), taken at new diagnosis, from a patient treated with antithyroid drugs. The receptors stem from a woman in her twenties or thirties with Graves disease. Each CDR3 is given with its conserved first and last residue. A D gene is named only where the DNA matches it firmly. Clone size appears in some rows only: once, few, many, or a class for an expanded clone.

clone_size | j_call | d_call | v_call | cdr3_aa | cdr3_nt
many | TRBJ1-2 | . | TRBV11-3 | CASSLAAGASFYTF | TGTGCCAGCAGCTTAGCTGCGGGGGCCTCGTTCTACACCTTC
many | TRBJ1-3 | . | TRBV3-1 | CASSQERRRHSGNTIYF | TGTGCCAGCAGCCAAGAAAGGCGTAGGCACTCTGGAAACACCATATATTTT
once | TRBJ2-1 | . | TRBV11-2 | CASSGTGPNPFF | TGTGCCAGCAGCGGGACGGGCCCCAATCCGTTCTTC
many | TRBJ1-3 | TRBD1 | TRBV6-1 | CASSMTGGDGNTIYF | TGTGCCAGCAGCATGACAGGGGGCGATGGAAACACCATATATTTT
. | TRBJ1-4 | . | TRBV24-1 | CATKGAVDEKLFF | TGTGCCACCAAGGGCGCGGTCGATGAAAAACTGTTTTTT
few | TRBJ2-3 | TRBD2 | TRBV25-1 | CASSEFGLAEDTQYF | TGTGCCAGCAGTGAATTCGGACTAGCGGAAGATACGCAGTATTTT
many | TRBJ1-2 | . | TRBV6-1 | CASSEASGWKGVKEGYTF | TGTGCCAGCAGTGAAGCAAGCGGGTGGAAGGGGGTCAAAGAGGGCTACACCTTC
many | TRBJ2-2 | . | TRBV28 | CASSFAGMNTGELFF | TGTGCCAGCAGTTTCGCGGGAATGAACACCGGGGAGCTGTTTTTT
few | TRBJ2-3 | TRBD2 | TRBV20-1 | CSANSVAGVRPDTQYF | TGCAGTGCTAACAGTGTAGCGGGGGTGAGGCCAGATACGCAGTATTTT
. | TRBJ1-5 | TRBD1 | TRBV20-1 | CSARDSGTGNQPQHF | TGCAGTGCTAGAGATTCCGGGACAGGGAATCAGCCCCAGCATTTT
many | TRBJ1-1 | TRBD1 | TRBV5-1 | CASSLLQGMNTEAFF | TGTGCCAGCAGCTTATTACAGGGGATGAACACTGAAGCTTTCTTT
few | TRBJ1-3 | . | TRBV7-9 | CASSSRNTIYF | TGTGCCAGCAGCTCACGAAACACCATATATTTT
many | TRBJ1-1 | . | TRBV28 | CASTTPSGGVKAFF | TGTGCCAGCACCACCCCATCCGGGGGAGTTAAGGCTTTCTTT
. | TRBJ2-3 | TRBD1 | TRBV29-1 | CSVEPGQTDTQYF | TGCAGCGTTGAACCGGGACAGACAGATACGCAGTATTTT
many | TRBJ2-7 | . | TRBV7-9 | CASSQNSMGEQYF | TGTGCCAGCAGCCAAAATTCCATGGGGGAGCAGTACTTC
many | TRBJ2-7 | . | TRBV30 | CAWEGFRNEQYF | TGTGCCTGGGAGGGATTCCGTAACGAGCAGTACTTC
. | TRBJ2-5 | TRBD2 | TRBV30 | CAWGLAGGGETQYF | TGTGCCTGGGGTTTAGCGGGAGGCGGAGAGACCCAGTACTTC
. | TRBJ1-6 | . | TRBV19 | CASSPAERAPLHF | TGTGCCAGTAGTCCGGCAGAGAGGGCACCCCTCCACTTT
many | TRBJ2-2 | TRBD2 | TRBV24-1 | CATSPSLAGWTGELFF | TGTGCCACCAGTCCCTCCCTAGCGGGATGGACCGGGGAGCTGTTTTTT
many | TRBJ2-3 | TRBD2 | TRBV7-9 | CASSFPGVGLAVDTQYF | TGTGCCAGCAGCTTTCCTGGAGTGGGACTAGCGGTAGATACGCAGTATTTT
. | TRBJ1-2 | . | TRBV7-6 | CASSPSRAGHYGYTF | TGTGCCAGCAGCCCCAGCCGAGCGGGTCACTATGGCTACACCTTC
few | TRBJ2-1 | TRBD2 | TRBV10-2 | CASRVERGSYNEQFF | TGCGCCAGCAGAGTCGAGCGGGGCTCCTACAATGAGCAGTTCTTC
. | TRBJ2-2 | TRBD2 | TRBV2 | CASEREVIGGELFF | TGTGCCAGCGAGCGGGAGGTAATAGGCGGGGAGCTGTTTTTT
many | TRBJ1-1 | . | TRBV6-1 | CASSEEMRRPNTEAFF | TGTGCCAGCAGTGAAGAGATGAGACGGCCGAACACTGAAGCTTTCTTT
many | TRBJ1-5 | TRBD1 | TRBV30 | CASQGTIGQPQHF | TGTGCCTCACAGGGGACCATCGGTCAGCCCCAGCATTTT
many | TRBJ2-7 | . | TRBV3-1 | CASSQDLGLGEQYF | TGTGCCAGCAGCCAAGATCTGGGGCTAGGCGAGCAGTACTTC
many | TRBJ2-2 | TRBD2 | TRBV2 | CASSRGLATNTGELFF | TGTGCCAGCAGCCGCGGACTAGCGACGAACACCGGGGAGCTGTTTTTT
. | TRBJ1-2 | . | TRBV7-9 | CASSLAPGVVLGYTF | TGTGCCAGCAGCTTAGCCCCTGGGGTCGTACTTGGCTACACCTTC
. | TRBJ2-3 | . | TRBV11-2 | CASSVEQALGTDTQYF | TGTGCCAGCAGCGTAGAGCAGGCGCTAGGCACAGATACGCAGTATTTT
many | TRBJ2-1 | . | TRBV7-9 | CARGGGPHNEQFF | TGTGCCAGGGGGGGGGGCCCCCACAATGAGCAGTTCTTC
many | TRBJ2-3 | TRBD1 | TRBV4-2 | CASSQIEGQGVDTQYF | TGTGCCAGCAGCCAAATAGAAGGACAGGGAGTCGATACGCAGTATTTT
. | TRBJ2-2 | . | TRBV11-3 | CASSSVGTGELFF | TGTGCCAGCAGCTCCGTGGGAACCGGGGAGCTGTTTTTT
many | TRBJ2-7 | TRBD1 | TRBV24-1 | CATSDRQGGGYEQYF | TGTGCCACCAGTGATAGACAGGGTGGGGGCTACGAGCAGTACTTC
many | TRBJ1-1 | . | TRBV3-1 | CASTLSLTGEAFF | TGTGCCAGCACCCTGAGTCTTACCGGTGAAGCTTTCTTT
few | TRBJ1-2 | . | TRBV6-1 | CASSPGGVGQGGGYTF | TGTGCCAGCAGTCCGGGCGGCGTGGGGCAGGGCGGGGGCTACACCTTC
many | TRBJ1-2 | . | TRBV9 | CASSVGEGYYGYTF | TGTGCCAGCAGCGTAGGAGAGGGGTACTATGGCTACACCTTC
many | TRBJ2-3 | . | TRBV11-2 | CASGRRGTGDTQYF | TGTGCCAGCGGAAGAAGGGGGACCGGAGATACGCAGTATTTT
. | TRBJ2-5 | TRBD2 | TRBV7-9 | CASSLARQAGGRQETQYF | TGTGCCAGCAGCTTAGCGAGGCAAGCGGGAGGGAGACAAGAGACCCAGTACTTC
many | TRBJ2-5 | . | TRBV4-1 | CASSQEGSVGQETQYF | TGCGCCAGCAGCCAAGAAGGATCAGTGGGTCAAGAGACCCAGTACTTC
many | TRBJ2-3 | . | TRBV11-2 | CASSSGLRPTDTQYF | TGTGCCAGCAGCTCGGGACTCCGCCCCACAGATACGCAGTATTTT
. | TRBJ2-1 | TRBD2 | TRBV4-2 | CASSQEKLAGTDEQFF | TGTGCCAGCAGCCAAGAAAAGCTAGCGGGAACTGATGAGCAGTTCTTC
. | TRBJ2-1 | TRBD1 | TRBV11-1 | CASSPTKTGGWSYNEQFF | TGTGCCAGCAGTCCAACAAAAACAGGGGGCTGGTCCTACAATGAGCAGTTCTTC
. | TRBJ2-7 | TRBD2 | TRBV6-1 | CASRETSRGSYEQYF | TGTGCCAGCAGGGAGACTAGCAGAGGTTCCTACGAGCAGTACTTC
many | TRBJ2-3 | . | TRBV20-1 | CSASSGDTQYF | TGCAGTGCTTCCTCCGGAGATACGCAGTATTTT
. | TRBJ2-3 | . | TRBV20-1 | CRAIGLGPPPDTQYF | TGCAGGGCTATAGGATTGGGCCCCCCACCAGATACGCAGTATTTT
many | TRBJ1-1 | . | TRBV6-1 | CASSDFSEAFF | TGTGCCAGCAGTGATTTCTCTGAAGCTTTCTTT
. | TRBJ1-4 | . | TRBV12-3/TRBV12-4 | CASSLASGGKLFF | TGTGCCAGCAGTTTAGCCTCGGGGGGGAAACTGTTTTTT
many | TRBJ2-7 | . | TRBV6-5 | CASSSGVIYEQYF | TGTGCCAGCAGTTCGGGGGTTATCTACGAGCAGTACTTC
many | TRBJ1-2 | TRBD1 | TRBV9 | CASSDRQGSNYGYTF | TGTGCCAGCAGCGATAGACAGGGCTCCAACTATGGCTACACCTTC
. | TRBJ1-5 | . | TRBV20-1 | CSAKDSNQPQHF | TGCAGTGCTAAAGACAGCAATCAGCCCCAGCATTTT